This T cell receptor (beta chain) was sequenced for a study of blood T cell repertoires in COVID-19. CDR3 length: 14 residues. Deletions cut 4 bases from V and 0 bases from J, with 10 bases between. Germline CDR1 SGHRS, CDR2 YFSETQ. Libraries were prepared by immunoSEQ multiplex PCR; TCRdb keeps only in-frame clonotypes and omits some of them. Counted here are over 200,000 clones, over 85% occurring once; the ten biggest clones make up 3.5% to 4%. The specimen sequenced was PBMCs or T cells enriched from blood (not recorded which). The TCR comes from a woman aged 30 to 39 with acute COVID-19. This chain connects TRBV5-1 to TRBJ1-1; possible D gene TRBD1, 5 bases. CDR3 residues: CASSTQAMNTEAFF. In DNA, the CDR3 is TGCGCCAGCAGCACACAGGCGATGAACACTGAAGCTTTCTTT.